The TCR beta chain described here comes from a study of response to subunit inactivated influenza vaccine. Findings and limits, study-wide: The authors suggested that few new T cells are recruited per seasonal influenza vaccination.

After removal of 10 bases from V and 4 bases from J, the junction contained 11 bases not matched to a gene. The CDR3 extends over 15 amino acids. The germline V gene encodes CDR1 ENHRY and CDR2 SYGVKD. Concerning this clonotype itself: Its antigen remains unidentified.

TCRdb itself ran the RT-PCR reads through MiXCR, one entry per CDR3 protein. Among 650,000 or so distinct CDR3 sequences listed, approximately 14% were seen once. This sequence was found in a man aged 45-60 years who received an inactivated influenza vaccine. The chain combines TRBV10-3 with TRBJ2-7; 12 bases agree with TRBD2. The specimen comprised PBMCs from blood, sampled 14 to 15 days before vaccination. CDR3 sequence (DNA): TGTGCCACGGGCCCCCAGACTAGCGGGAGTTACGAGCAGTACTTC. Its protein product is CATGPQTSGSYEQYF.